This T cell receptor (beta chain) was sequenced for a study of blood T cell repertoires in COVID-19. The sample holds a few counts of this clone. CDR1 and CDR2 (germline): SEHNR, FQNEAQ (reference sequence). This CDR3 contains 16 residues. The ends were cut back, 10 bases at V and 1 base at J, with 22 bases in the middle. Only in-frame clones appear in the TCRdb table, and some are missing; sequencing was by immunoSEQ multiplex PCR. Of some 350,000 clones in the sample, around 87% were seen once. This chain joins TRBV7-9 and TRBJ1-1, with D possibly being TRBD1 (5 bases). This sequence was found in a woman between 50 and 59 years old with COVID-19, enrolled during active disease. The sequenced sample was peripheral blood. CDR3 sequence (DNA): TGTGCCACTTTAAAGGGGCCCCTCTCAGGGAACACTGAAGCTTTCTTT. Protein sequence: CATLKGPLSGNTEAFF.